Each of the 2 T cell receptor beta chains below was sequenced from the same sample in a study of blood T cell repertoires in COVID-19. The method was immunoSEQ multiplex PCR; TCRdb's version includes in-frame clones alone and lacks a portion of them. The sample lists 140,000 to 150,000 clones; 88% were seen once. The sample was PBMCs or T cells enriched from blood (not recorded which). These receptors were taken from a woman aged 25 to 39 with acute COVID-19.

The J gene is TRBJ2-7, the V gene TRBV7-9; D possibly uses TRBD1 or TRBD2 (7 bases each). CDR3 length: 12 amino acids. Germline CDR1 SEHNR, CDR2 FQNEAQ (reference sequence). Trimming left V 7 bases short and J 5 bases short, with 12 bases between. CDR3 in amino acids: CASTRGGNEQYF. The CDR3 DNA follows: TGTGCCAGCACCAGGGGGGGGAACGAGCAGTACTTC.

CDR3 sequence (DNA): TGTGCCAGCATCTCGGCAGGGGGTCTGGAAGCTTTCTTT. Amino acids: CASISAGGLEAFF. The chain recombines TRBV28 with TRBJ1-1; 7 positions agree with TRBD1. This CDR3 comprises 13 residues. Losses at the gene ends were 7 bases for V and 8 bases for J; bases not matched to a gene: 10. Germline CDR1 reads MDHEN; CDR2 reads SYDVKM.